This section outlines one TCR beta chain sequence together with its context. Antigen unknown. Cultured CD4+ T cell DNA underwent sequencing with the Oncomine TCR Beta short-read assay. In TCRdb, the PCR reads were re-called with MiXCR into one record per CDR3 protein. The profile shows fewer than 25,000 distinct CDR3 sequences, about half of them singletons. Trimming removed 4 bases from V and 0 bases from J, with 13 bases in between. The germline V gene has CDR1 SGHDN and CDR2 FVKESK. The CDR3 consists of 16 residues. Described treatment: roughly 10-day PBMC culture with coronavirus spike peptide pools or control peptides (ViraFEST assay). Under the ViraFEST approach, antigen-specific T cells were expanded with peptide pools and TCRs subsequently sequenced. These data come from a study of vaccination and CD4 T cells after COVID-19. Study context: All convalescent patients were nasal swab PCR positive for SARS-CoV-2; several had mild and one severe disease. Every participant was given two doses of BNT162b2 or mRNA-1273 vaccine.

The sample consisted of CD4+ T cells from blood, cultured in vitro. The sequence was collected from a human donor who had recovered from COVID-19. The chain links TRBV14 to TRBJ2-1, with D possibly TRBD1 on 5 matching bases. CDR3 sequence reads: CASSPLHRISYNEQFF. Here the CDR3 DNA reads TGTGCCAGCAGCCCCCTTCACAGGATCTCCTACAATGAGCAGTTCTTC.